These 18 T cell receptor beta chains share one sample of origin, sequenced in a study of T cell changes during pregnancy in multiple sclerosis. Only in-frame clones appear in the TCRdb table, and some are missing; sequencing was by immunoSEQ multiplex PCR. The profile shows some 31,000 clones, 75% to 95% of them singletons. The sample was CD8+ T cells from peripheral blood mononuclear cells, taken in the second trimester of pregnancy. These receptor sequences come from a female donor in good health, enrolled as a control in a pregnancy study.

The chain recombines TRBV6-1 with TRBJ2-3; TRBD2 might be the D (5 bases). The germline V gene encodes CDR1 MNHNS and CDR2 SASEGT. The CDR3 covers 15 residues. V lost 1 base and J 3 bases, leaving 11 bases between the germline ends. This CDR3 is CASSEGLANTDTQYF. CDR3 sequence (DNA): TGTGCCAGCAGTGAAGGCCTAGCTAATACAGATACGCAGTATTTT.

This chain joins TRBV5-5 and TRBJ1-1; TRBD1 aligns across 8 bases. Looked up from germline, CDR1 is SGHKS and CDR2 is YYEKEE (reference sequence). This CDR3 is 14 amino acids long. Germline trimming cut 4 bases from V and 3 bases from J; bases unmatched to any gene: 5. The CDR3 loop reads CASSPGTGDTEAFF. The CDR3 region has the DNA TGTGCCAGCAGCCCCGGGACAGGAGACACTGAAGCTTTCTTT. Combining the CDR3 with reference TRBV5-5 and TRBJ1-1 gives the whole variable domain DAGVTQSPTHLIKTRGQQVTLRCSPISGHKSVSWYQQVLGQGPQFIFQYYEKEERGRGNFPDRFSARQFPNYSSELNVNALLLGDSALYLCASSPGTGDTEAFFGQGTRLTVV.

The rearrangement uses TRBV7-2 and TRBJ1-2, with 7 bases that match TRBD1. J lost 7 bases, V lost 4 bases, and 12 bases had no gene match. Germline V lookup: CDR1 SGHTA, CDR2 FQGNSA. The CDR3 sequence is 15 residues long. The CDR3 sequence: CASSSSPPNRGGYTF. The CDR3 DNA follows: TGTGCCAGCAGCTCCTCCCCTCCGAACAGGGGTGGCTACACCTTC.

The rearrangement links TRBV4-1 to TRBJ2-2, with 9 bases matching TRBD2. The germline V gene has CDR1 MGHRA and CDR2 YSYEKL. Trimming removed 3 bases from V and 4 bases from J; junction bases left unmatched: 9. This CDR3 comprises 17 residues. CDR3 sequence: CASSQEGLALGTGELFF. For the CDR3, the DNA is TGCGCCAGCAGCCAGGAGGGACTAGCCCTAGGCACCGGGGAGCTGTTTTTT.

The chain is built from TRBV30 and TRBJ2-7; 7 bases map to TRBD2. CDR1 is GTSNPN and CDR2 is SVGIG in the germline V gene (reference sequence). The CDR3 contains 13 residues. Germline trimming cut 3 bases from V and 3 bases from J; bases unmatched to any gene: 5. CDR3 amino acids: CAWSNGGNYEQYF. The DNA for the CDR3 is TGTGCCTGGAGCAACGGGGGGAACTACGAGCAGTACTTC.

The CDR3 nucleotides are TGTGCCAGCAGTACCCAGGGATCAAATCAGCCCCAGCATTTT. Amino acids: CASSTQGSNQPQHF. This chain uses TRBV6-5 with TRBJ1-5; TRBD1 is a possible D gene (5 bases). The V end lost 5 bases, the J end lost 4 bases, and 12 bases lay between the germline ends. Per germline, CDR1 MNHEY and CDR2 SVGAGI. The CDR3 sequence is 14 residues long.

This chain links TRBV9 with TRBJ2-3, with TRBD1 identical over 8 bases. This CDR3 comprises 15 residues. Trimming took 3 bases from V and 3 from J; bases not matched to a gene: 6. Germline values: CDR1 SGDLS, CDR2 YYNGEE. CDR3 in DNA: TGTGCCAGCAGCGCACAGGGGGAAGGAACAGATACGCAGTATTTT. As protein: CASSAQGEGTDTQYF.

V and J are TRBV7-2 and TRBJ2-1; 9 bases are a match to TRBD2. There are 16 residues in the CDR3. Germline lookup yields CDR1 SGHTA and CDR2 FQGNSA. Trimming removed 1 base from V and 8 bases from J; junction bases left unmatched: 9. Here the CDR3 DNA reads TGTGCCAGCAGCTTAGTGGGGTTAGCGGGGGATTATGAGCAGTTCTTC. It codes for CASSLVGLAGDYEQFF.

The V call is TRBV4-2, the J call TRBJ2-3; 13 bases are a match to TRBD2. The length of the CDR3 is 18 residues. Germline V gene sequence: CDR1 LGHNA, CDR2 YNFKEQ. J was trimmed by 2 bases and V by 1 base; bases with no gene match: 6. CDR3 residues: CASSQGTSGGATTDTQYF. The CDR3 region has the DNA TGTGCCAGCAGCCAAGGAACTAGCGGGGGGGCCACCACAGATACGCAGTATTTT.

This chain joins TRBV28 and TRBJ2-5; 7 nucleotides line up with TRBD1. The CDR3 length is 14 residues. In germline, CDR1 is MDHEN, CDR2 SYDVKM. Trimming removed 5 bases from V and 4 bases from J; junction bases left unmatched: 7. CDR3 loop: CASSQDRWGETQYF. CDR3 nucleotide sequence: TGTGCCAGCAGTCAGGACAGGTGGGGAGAGACCCAGTACTTC. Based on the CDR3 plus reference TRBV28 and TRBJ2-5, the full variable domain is DVKVTQSSRYLVKRTGEKVFLECVQDMDHENMFWYRQDPGLGLRLIYFSYDVKMKEKGDIPEGYSVSREKKERFSLILESASTNQTSMYLCASSQDRWGETQYFGPGTRLLVL.

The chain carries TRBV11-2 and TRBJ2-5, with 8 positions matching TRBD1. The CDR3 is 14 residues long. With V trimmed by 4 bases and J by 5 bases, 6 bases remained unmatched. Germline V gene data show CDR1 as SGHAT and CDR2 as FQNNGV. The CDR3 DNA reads TGTGCCAGCAGCTCGAGCAGGGGGCTGGAGACCCAGTACTTC. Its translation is CASSSSRGLETQYF.

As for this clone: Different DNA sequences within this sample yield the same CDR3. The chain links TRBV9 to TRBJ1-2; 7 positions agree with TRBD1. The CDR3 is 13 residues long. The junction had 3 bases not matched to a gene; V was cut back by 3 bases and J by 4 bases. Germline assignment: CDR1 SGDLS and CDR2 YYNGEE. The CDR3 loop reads CASSAQGGYGYTF. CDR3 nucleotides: TGTGCCAGCAGCGCCCAGGGGGGCTATGGCTACACCTTC.

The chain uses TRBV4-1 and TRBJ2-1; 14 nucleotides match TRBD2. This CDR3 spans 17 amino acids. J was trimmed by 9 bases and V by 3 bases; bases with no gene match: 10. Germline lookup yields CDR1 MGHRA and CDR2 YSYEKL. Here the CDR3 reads CASSQRLAGGPFGEQFF. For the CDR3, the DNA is TGCGCCAGCAGCCAGCGACTAGCGGGGGGGCCTTTTGGTGAGCAGTTCTTC.

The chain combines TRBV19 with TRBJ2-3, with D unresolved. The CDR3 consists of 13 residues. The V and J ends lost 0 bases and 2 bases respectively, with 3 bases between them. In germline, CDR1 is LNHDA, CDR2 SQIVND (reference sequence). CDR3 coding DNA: TGTGCCAGTAGTATAGACCTCACAGATACGCAGTATTTT. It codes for CASSIDLTDTQYF.

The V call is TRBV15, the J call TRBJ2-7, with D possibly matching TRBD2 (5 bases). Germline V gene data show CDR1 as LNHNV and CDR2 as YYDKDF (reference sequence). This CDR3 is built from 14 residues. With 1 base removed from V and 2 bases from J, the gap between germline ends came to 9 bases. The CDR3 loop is CATSRGTGAYEQYF. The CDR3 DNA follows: TGTGCCACCAGCAGAGGGACTGGGGCCTACGAGCAGTACTTC.

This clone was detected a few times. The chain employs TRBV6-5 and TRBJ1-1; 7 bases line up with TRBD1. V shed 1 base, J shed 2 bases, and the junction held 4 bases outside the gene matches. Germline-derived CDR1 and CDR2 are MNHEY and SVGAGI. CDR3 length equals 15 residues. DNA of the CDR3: TGTGCCAGCAGTTACTTGACAGGGACTAACACTGAAGCTTTCTTT. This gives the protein CASSYLTGTNTEAFF.

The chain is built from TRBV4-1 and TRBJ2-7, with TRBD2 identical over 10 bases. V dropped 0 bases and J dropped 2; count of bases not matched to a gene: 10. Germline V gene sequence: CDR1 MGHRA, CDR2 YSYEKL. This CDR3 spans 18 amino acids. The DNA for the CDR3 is TGCGCCAGCAGCCAAGATTTGAGGCTAGCGGGGGAAACCTACGAGCAGTACTTC. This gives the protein CASSQDLRLAGETYEQYF.

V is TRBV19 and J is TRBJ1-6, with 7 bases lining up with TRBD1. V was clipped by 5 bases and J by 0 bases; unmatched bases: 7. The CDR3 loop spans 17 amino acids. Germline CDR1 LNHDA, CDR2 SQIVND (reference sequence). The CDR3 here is CASSLYRDSSYNSPLHF. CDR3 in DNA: TGTGCCAGTAGTTTATACCGGGACAGCTCCTATAATTCACCCCTCCACTTT.